The present T cell receptor beta chain was sequenced within a study of blood T cell repertoires in COVID-19. About the study: Cohort 3 recovered donors had two negative PCRs, clearance, or symptom resolution. In each case, the material was cDNA or gDNA derived from T cells, B-cell-depleted T cells, or PBMCs.

V dropped 3 bases and J dropped 1 base, with 7 bases sitting between them. The CDR3 runs to 14 residues. The germline CDR1 and CDR2 sequences are KGHSH and LQKENI. Measured with immunoSEQ multiplex PCR; TCRdb has only the in-frame clones, and not every one. The sample contains 300,000 to 450,000 clones, more than 70% of which appear only once. The cohort comprised adults aged about 18 to 100 years residing in under 30 US areas. In assigning cohorts, the study relied on participant-reported clinical history. The TCR comes from a man aged 35-49 years in a cohort exposed to, infected with or recovered from COVID-19 (not recorded which). The sequenced material came from PBMCs or T cells enriched from blood (not recorded which). V and J are TRBV18 and TRBJ2-1, with TRBD2 as a possible D gene (5 bases). The CDR3 loop reads CASSPTTSYNEQFF. The DNA for the CDR3 is TGTGCCAGCTCACCGACTACTTCCTACAATGAGCAGTTCTTC.